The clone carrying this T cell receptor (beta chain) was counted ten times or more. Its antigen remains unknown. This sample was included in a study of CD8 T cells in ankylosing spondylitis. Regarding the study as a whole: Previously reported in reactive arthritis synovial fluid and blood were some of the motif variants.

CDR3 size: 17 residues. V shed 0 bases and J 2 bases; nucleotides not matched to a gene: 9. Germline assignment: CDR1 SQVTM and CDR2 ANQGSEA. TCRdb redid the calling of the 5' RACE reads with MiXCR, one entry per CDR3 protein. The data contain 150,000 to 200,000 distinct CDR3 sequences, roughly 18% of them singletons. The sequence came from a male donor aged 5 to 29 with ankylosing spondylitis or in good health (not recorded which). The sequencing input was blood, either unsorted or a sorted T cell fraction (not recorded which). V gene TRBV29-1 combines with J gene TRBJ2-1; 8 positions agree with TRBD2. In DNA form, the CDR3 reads TGCAGCGTTGAAGATCGGGAGGGCCGCCCCCCCTACAATGAGCAGTTCTTC. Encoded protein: CSVEDREGRPPYNEQFF.